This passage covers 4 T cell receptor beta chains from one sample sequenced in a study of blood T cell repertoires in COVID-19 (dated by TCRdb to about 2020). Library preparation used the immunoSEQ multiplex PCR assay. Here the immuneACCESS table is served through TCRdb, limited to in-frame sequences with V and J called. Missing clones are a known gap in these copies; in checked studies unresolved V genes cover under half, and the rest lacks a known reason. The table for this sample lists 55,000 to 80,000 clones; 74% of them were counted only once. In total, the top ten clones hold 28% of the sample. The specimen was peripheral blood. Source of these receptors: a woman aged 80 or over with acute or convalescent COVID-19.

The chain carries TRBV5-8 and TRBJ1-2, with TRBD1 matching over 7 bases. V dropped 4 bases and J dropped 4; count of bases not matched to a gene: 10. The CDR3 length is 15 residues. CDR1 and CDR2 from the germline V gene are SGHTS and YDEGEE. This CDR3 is CASSHTGAEVYGYTF. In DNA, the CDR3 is TGTGCCAGCAGCCACACAGGGGCCGAGGTCTATGGCTACACCTTC.

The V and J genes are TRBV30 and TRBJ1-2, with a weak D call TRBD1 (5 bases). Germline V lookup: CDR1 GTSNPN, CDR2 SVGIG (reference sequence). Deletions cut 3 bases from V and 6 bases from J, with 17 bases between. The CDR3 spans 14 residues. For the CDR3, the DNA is TGTGCCTGGAGGAACAGGCCCCTCCTTGATGGCTACACCTTC. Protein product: CAWRNRPLLDGYTF.

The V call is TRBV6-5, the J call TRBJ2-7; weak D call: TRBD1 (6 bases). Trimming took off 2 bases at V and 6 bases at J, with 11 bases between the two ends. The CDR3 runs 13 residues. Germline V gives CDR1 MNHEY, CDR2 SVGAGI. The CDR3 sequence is CASSYISGAEQYF. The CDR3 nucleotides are TGTGCCAGCAGTTACATCTCAGGGGCCGAGCAGTACTTC.

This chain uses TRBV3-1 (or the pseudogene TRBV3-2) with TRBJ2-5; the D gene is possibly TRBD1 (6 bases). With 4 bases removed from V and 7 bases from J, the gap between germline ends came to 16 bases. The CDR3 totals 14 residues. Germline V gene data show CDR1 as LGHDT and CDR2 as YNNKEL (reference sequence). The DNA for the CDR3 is TGTGCCAGCAGCCCGTGGGACACGGGTTGGACCCAGTACTTC. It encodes CASSPWDTGWTQYF.